Below, 22 T cell receptor beta chains from the same sample are listed, as sequenced in a study of blood T cell repertoires in COVID-19. The method was immunoSEQ multiplex PCR; TCRdb's version includes in-frame clones alone and lacks a portion of them. This table has around 100,000 clones, more than 75% appearing once. The specimen sequenced was peripheral blood. These receptors were taken from a human donor in a cohort sampled during active COVID-19.

The rearrangement joins TRBV5-4 to TRBJ2-1, with 8 bases aligning to TRBD2. Germline-derived CDR1 and CDR2 are SGHNT and YYREEE (reference sequence). The CDR3 covers 15 residues. V trimming: 4 bases; J trimming: 6 bases; junction bases outside the gene matches: 9. The CDR3 sequence is CASSPAGTSINEQFF. For the CDR3, the DNA is TGTGCCAGCAGCCCGGCCGGGACTAGTATCAATGAGCAGTTCTTC.

The chain uses TRBV5-4 and TRBJ2-1; 9 bases fit TRBD2. Looked up from germline, CDR1 is SGHNT and CDR2 is YYREEE (reference sequence). V dropped 5 bases and J dropped 9; count of bases not matched to a gene: 21. This CDR3 comprises 18 residues. CDR3: CASSRPGGSGGSAGEQFF. In DNA, the CDR3 is TGTGCCAGCAGTCGACCTGGGGGTAGCGGGGGAAGCGCCGGTGAGCAGTTCTTC.

The J gene is TRBJ2-7, the V gene TRBV7-9; TRBD2 matches at 7 bases. This CDR3 has 15 residues. Per germline, CDR1 SEHNR and CDR2 FQNEAQ (reference sequence). The trim removed 2 bases at V and 3 bases at J, leaving 7 bases unmatched. The CDR3 nucleotides read TGTGCCAGCAGCTTAACTAGCGCGTCGTACTACGAGCAGTACTTC. This codes for CASSLTSASYYEQYF.

This rearrangement joins TRBV7-9 to TRBJ2-1, with 12 bases that match TRBD2. The CDR3 runs 18 residues. Germline V gene lookup returns CDR1 SEHNR and CDR2 FQNEAQ (reference sequence). J lost 5 bases, V lost 4 bases, and 12 bases had no gene match. The CDR3 nucleotides are TGTGCCAGCAGCTACCGAAGCCCTAGCGGGGGGGCGAACAATGAGCAGTTCTTC. It translates to CASSYRSPSGGANNEQFF.

V and J are TRBV6-5 and TRBJ1-2; possible D gene TRBD1, 5 bases. Germline assignment: CDR1 MNHEY and CDR2 SVGAGI. The V gene lost 6 bases and the J gene lost 5 bases, with 19 bases spanning the gap. The CDR3 has 15 amino acids. This chain's CDR3 is CASRTPLQVSYGYTF. For the CDR3, the DNA is TGTGCCAGCAGAACGCCACTACAGGTCAGTTATGGCTACACCTTC.

The chain is built from TRBV19 and TRBJ1-1, with D possibly TRBD1 on 6 matching bases. The CDR3 length is 13 residues. The germline V and J ends were trimmed by 5 bases and 9 bases, with 16 bases remaining between them. CDR1 and CDR2 from the germline V gene are LNHDA and SQIVND (reference sequence). The DNA for the CDR3 is TGTGCCAGTAGTCCGCAACTACAGGGAAAAGCTTTCTTT. Translating gives CASSPQLQGKAFF. Combining the CDR3 with reference TRBV19 and TRBJ1-1 gives the whole variable domain DGGITQSPKYLFRKEGQNVTLSCEQNLNHDAMYWYRQDPGQGLRLIYYSQIVNDFQKGDIAEGYSVSREKKESFPLTVTSAQKNPTAFYLCASSPQLQGKAFFGQGTRLTVV.

With regard to this clone: Other nucleotide sequences from this sample produce the same CDR3. CDR3 sequence reads: CASSLPNQPQHF. In DNA form, the CDR3 reads TGTGCCAGCAGCTTGCCGAATCAGCCCCAGCATTTT. The V gene is TRBV5-6, the J gene TRBJ1-5; no firm D call. Germline V gene data show CDR1 as SGHDT and CDR2 as YYEEEE. The CDR3 runs to 12 residues. V dropped 1 base and J dropped 4 bases, with 3 bases sitting between them.

This chain joins TRBV11-1 and TRBJ1-3; weak D call: TRBD1 (5 bases). Trimming shortened V by 5 bases and J by 4 bases, and 18 bases separated the two germline ends. The CDR3 covers 16 residues. The germline V gene has CDR1 SGHAT and CDR2 FQDESV (reference sequence). The CDR3 nucleotides read TGTGCCAGCAGCGGATCCCCCAGGGATAAAGGAAACACCATATATTTT. Translated: CASSGSPRDKGNTIYF.

V and J are TRBV11-2 and TRBJ1-1, with D perhaps TRBD1 (6 bases). Germline V gene lookup returns CDR1 SGHAT and CDR2 FQNNGV. The CDR3 length is 14 residues. Trimming cost V 5 bases and J 6 bases, with 16 bases left between them. DNA of the CDR3: TGTGCCAGCAGCCACAAGGGGGAGAGGGCTGAAGCTTTCTTT. It codes for CASSHKGERAEAFF.

The chain recombines TRBV28 with TRBJ2-7; D is perhaps TRBD2 (5 bases). The V end lost 4 bases, the J end lost 7 bases, and 17 bases lay between the germline ends. The CDR3 runs 14 residues. CDR1 MDHEN and CDR2 SYDVKM come from the germline V gene. The CDR3 sequence is CASSWSWQPGEQYF. The CDR3 DNA reads TGTGCCAGCAGTTGGTCCTGGCAGCCGGGGGAGCAGTACTTC.

Only a few counts were recorded for this clone. The rearrangement uses TRBV7-9 and TRBJ2-7; unclear D gene. V lost 7 bases and J 6 bases, leaving 10 bases between the germline ends. CDR3 length equals 11 residues. Germline lookup yields CDR1 SEHNR and CDR2 FQNEAQ (reference sequence). The CDR3 nucleotides are TGTGCCAGCAATAGACTCGGCGAGCAGTACTTC. Amino acid sequence: CASNRLGEQYF. The complete variable domain, with remaining parts taken from reference TRBV7-9 and TRBJ2-7, reads DTGVSQNPRHKITKRGQNVTFRCDPISEHNRLYWYRQTLGQGPEFLTYFQNEAQLEKSRLLSDRFSAERPKGSFSTLEIQRTEQGDSAMYLCASNRLGEQYFGPGTRLTVT.

The V and J genes are TRBV5-1 and TRBJ2-3, with D possibly being TRBD2 (5 bases). Germline values: CDR1 SGHRS, CDR2 YFSETQ. The CDR3 sequence is 15 residues long. With 4 bases removed from V and 2 bases from J, the gap between germline ends came to 14 bases. The chain's CDR3 is CASSTDTRLTDTQYF. The CDR3 nucleotides are TGCGCCAGCAGCACCGACACTAGGCTCACAGATACGCAGTATTTT. The full variable domain, completed using reference TRBV5-1 and TRBJ2-3, is KAGVTQTPRYLIKTRGQQVTLSCSPISGHRSVSWYQQTPGQGLQFLFEYFSETQRNKGNFPGRFSGRQFSNSRSEMNVSTLELGDSALYLCASSTDTRLTDTQYFGPGTRLTVL.

The rearrangement links TRBV18 to TRBJ2-5, with a weak D call TRBD1 (5 bases). This CDR3 is 13 amino acids long. The germline CDR1 and CDR2 sequences are KGHSH and LQKENI. Deletions cut 4 bases from V and 2 bases from J, with 8 bases between. The CDR3 is CASSRQQQETQYF. CDR3 coding DNA: TGTGCCAGCTCACGACAGCAACAAGAGACCCAGTACTTC.

This clone was detected once. The V call is TRBV7-2, the J call TRBJ2-7; D gene ambiguous. The length of the CDR3 is 12 residues. CDR1 and CDR2 (germline): SGHTA, FQGNSA. V was trimmed by 5 bases and J by 6 bases, leaving 11 bases between them. The CDR3 spells CASSNPTGEQYF. As DNA, the CDR3 is TGTGCCAGCAGCAACCCGACGGGCGAGCAGTACTTC.

The rearrangement uses TRBV27 and TRBJ1-5; D gene ambiguous. This CDR3 has 15 amino acids. Germline V CDR1 and CDR2: MNHEY, SMNVEV (reference sequence). V gave up 3 bases and J gave up 0 bases, with 9 bases separating them. This chain's CDR3 is CASSFRGNSNQPQHF. The CDR3 DNA reads as TGTGCCAGCAGTTTTCGAGGGAATAGCAATCAGCCCCAGCATTTT.

DNA of the CDR3: TGCAGTGCTGGGCGGGACTATGGCTACACCTTC. Its translation is CSAGRDYGYTF. The rearrangement joins TRBV20-1 to TRBJ1-2, with unresolved D. Germline V gives CDR1 DFQATT, CDR2 SNEGSKA (reference sequence). There are 11 residues in the CDR3. V gave up 5 bases and J gave up 3 bases, with 7 bases separating them.

The chain couples TRBV14 to TRBJ1-3, with 9 bases lining up with TRBD1. CDR3 length: 17 amino acids. V was pared by 4 bases and J by 1 base, with 8 bases of the junction left unmatched. The germline CDR1 and CDR2 sequences are SGHDN and FVKESK. The CDR3 sequence is CASSPDRGKASGNTIYF. Here the CDR3 DNA reads TGTGCCAGCAGCCCTGACAGGGGGAAGGCTTCTGGAAACACCATATATTTT. Looking up the rest from reference TRBV14 and TRBJ1-3 gives the full variable domain: EAGVTQFPSHSVIEKGQTVTLRCDPISGHDNLYWYRRVMGKEIKFLLHFVKESKQDESGMPNNRFLAERTGGTYSTLKVQPAELEDSGVYFCASSPDRGKASGNTIYFGEGSWLTVV.

The genes are TRBV6-5 and TRBJ1-3, with TRBD1 matching 7 bases. The CDR3 loop spans 14 amino acids. V shed 6 bases and J 4 bases; nucleotides not matched to a gene: 6. Germline V gene sequence: CDR1 MNHEY, CDR2 SVGAGI. The CDR3 loop is CASSVQDRGNTIYF. The CDR3 coding sequence is TGTGCCAGCAGCGTTCAGGACAGGGGAAACACCATATATTTT.

The chain uses TRBV6-5 and TRBJ1-5; 7 bases align to TRBD1. Per germline, CDR1 MNHEY and CDR2 SVGAGI. The CDR3 is 15 residues long. Trimming removed 6 bases from V and 6 bases from J; junction bases left unmatched: 11. The CDR3 loop reads CASSPGTVFSQPQHF. The CDR3 region has the DNA TGTGCCAGCAGCCCCGGGACAGTGTTCTCTCAGCCCCAGCATTTT.

The V and J genes are TRBV18 and TRBJ2-7, with 7 nucleotides matching TRBD1. V shed 3 bases, J shed 10 bases, and the junction held 12 bases outside the gene matches. Germline assignment: CDR1 KGHSH and CDR2 LQKENI. The CDR3 sequence is 14 residues long. CDR3 in amino acids: CASSPTTGNRGQYF. As DNA, the CDR3 is TGTGCCAGCTCACCTACGACAGGGAATAGGGGCCAGTACTTC.

The chain is built from TRBV6-1 and TRBJ1-2; a possible D gene is TRBD1 (6 bases). Germline CDR1 MNHNS, CDR2 SASEGT. The CDR3 covers 14 residues. Between the trimmed V and J ends, which lost 0 bases and 4 bases, there was a span of 9 bases. The CDR3, as DNA: TGTGCCAGCAGTGAAGCTCAGGGGCCCTATGGCTACACCTTC. Protein sequence: CASSEAQGPYGYTF.

This clone has a single count. The chain uses TRBV7-2 and TRBJ2-7, with TRBD2 as a possible D gene (5 bases). Trimming left V 1 base short and J 1 base short, with 8 bases between. The CDR3 has 14 amino acids. CDR1 is SGHTA, CDR2 FQGNSA, per germline. For the CDR3, the DNA is TGTGCCAGCAGCTTAGGGACTCATTCCTACGAGCAGTACTTC. Residues: CASSLGTHSYEQYF.